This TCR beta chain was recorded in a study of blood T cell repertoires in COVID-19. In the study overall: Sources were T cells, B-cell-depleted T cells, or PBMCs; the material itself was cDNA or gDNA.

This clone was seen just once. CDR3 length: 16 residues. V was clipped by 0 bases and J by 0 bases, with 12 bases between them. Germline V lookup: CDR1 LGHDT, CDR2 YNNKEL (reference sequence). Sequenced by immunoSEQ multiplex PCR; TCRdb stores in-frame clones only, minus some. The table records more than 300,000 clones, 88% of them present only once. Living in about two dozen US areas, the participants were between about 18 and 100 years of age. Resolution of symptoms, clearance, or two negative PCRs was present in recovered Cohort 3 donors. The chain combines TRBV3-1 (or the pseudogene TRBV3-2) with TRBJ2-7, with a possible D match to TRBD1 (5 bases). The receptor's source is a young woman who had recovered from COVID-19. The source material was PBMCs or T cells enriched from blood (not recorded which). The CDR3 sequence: CASSQDWAGLSYEQYF. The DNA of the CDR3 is TGTGCCAGCAGCCAAGATTGGGCAGGGCTCTCCTACGAGCAGTACTTC.